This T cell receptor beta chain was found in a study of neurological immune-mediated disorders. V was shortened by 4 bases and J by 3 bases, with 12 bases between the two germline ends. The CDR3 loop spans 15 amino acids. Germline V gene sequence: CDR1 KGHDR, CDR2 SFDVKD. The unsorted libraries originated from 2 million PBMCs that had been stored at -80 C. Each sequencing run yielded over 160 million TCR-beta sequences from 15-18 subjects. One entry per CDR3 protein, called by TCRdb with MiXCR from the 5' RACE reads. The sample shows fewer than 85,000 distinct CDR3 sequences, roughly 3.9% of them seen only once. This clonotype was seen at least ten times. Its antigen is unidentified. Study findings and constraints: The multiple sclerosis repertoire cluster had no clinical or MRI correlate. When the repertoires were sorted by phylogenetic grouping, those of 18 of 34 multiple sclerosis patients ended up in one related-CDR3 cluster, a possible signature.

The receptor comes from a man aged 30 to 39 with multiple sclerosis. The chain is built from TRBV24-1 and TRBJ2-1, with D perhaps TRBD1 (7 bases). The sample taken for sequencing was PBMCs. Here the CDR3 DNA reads TGTGCCACCAGTGACGGGGGACAGCTCTACAATGAGCAGTTCTTC. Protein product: CATSDGGQLYNEQFF.